Described below is a single T cell receptor (beta chain) sequence and its context. No antigen is known for it. No quality values exist for individual bases; no much larger clone is one base distant. Trimming costs V 2 bases and J 0 bases, and their ends lie 16 bases apart. Reading the germline V gene (reference sequence) gives CDR1 GTSNPN and CDR2 SVGIG. From its cysteine to its phenylalanine, the CDR3 spans 16 amino acids. The only DNA kept is the CDR3, 48 bases in frame from the first base. The time point label for this specimen denotes: baseline before first vaccination. Vaccinee samples came from UK trials COV001 and COV002, including a single-blind randomized controlled phase 2/3 trial of AZD1222 (ChAdOx1 nCoV-19) in healthy adults. For TCRbeta chain sequencing, PBMC samples were collected from trial participants at day 0 and at day 28 after the second dose. The sample belongs to a study of T cell responses to AZD1222 COVID-19 vaccine (TCRdb year 2021). Regarding the study in general: AZD1222 recipients with second doses at about 4 weeks or about 12 weeks were pooled, because spike-specific TCR depth and breadth did not differ between schedules. Trial participants were enrolled by age into subgroups of 18-55, 56-69 and 70-plus years, and around 150, 28 and 57 TCR-sequenced participants, respectively, were included in these subgroups. TCR sequencing covered roughly 230 trial participants: about 210 given two doses of AZD1222 and 26 given two doses of MenACWY control vaccine. What the authors observed across the whole study: Because no samples from the day 14 peak response were available, repertoires could be characterized only after the peak T cell response. Participants were mostly white British and included more females than males, and it was suggested by the authors that clonal diversity may have been underestimated. Conclusions about previously exposed vaccinees were limited because only 5 or 6 AZD1222 recipients were SARS-CoV-2 seropositive at baseline. Reportedly, close to half of the unique spike-specific TCRs recognized epitopes lying outside the regions that are mutated in the B.1.351 and B.1.1.7 variants. The 56-69-year group was small, and its depth increase did not reach significance, likely because of low power. After two AZD1222 doses, both the breadth and the depth of spike-specific TCRs were significantly higher than at day 0 and than in MenACWY recipients. CD4 TCRs associated with the vaccine covered the entire spike protein, and the dominant responses were in regions 160-218 and 743-854.

The CDR3 regions of human TCRbeta chains were analyzed by immunosequencing. Processing in the source paper ran as follows. TCRs in the repertoires were compared against a reference library of SARS-CoV-2-specific TCRs that had been generated with the MIRA antigen-specificity platform. Breadth meant the fraction of unique TCRs that were SARS-CoV-2-associated, whereas depth meant the fraction of total T cells that were SARS-CoV-2-associated. Using the MIRA data, every spike-specific TCR was mapped to the spike region that the TCR reacted to and assigned to either a CD4 or a CD8 class. Log10-transformed breadth and depth values were compared by one-way ANOVA with Sidak's multiple comparisons tests. TCRdb stores this immuneACCESS table with in-frame sequences only. Part of the clones is absent; in the studies checked, under half of the shortfall reflects unresolved V genes, and no reason is known for the rest. V, J and clone size were drawn from that table, and D and trimming were deduced from the DNA. In all, the sample holds 150,000 or so clones, and about 91% of those were seen once. About 2.5% of the sample rests with the top ten.

The input for sequencing was peripheral blood, taken on day 0 of AZD1222 vaccination. This sequence uses TRBV30 and TRBJ1-1; the D segment could be TRBD1, given 6 matching bases. The clonotype comes from an adult in good health. Read as DNA, the sequence is TGTGCCTGGAGTAAGAGCAGGGGAAACATGAACACTGAAGCTTTCTTT. This sequence encodes CAWSKSRGNMNTEAFF. The entire variable domain, with the stretches around the CDR3 drawn from the reference TRBV30 and TRBJ1-1 proteins, is SQTIHQWPATLVQPVGSPLSLECTVEGTSNPNLYWYRQAAGRGLQLLFYSVGIGQISSEVPQNLSASRPQDRQFILSSKKLLLSDSGFYLCAWSKSRGNMNTEAFFGQGTRLTVV.